The T cell receptor (beta chain) described here comes from a study of T cell repertoires in aging, cancer and after chemotherapy. Concerning this clonotype itself: Its antigen remains unknown.

General observations from the study: Median generation probability rose over the chemotherapy interval in each cancer cohort, suggesting rebound thymic output.

CDR3 length equals 15 residues. Germline-derived CDR1 and CDR2 are LNHDA and SQIVND (reference sequence). With V trimmed by 5 bases and J by 1 base, 1 base remained unmatched. Amplification of TCR beta used genomic DNA extracted from peripheral blood. Multiplex touch-down PCR with TRB-A/B primers amplified rearranged V-D-J TRB sequences. TCRdb reanalysed the multiplex PCR reads using MiXCR and keeps one entry per CDR3 protein. The sample yields about 9,200 distinct CDR3 sequences, 39% seen once. This sequence was found in a human donor in good health. Sequenced: blood. The gene calls are TRBV19 and TRBJ1-5; 11 bases line up with TRBD1. The CDR3 coding sequence is TGTGCCAGTAGTGGGGACAGGGGGAGCAATCAGCCCCAGCATTTT. Translated, it gives CASSGDRGSNQPQHF.